This is a list of T cell receptor beta chains from one sample in a study of blood T cell repertoires in COVID-19. Profiled with immunoSEQ multiplex PCR; TCRdb holds only in-frame clones, not every one. This sample yields about 150,000 clones, of which around four fifths are seen a single time; approximately 7.6% belongs to the top ten. The sample was peripheral blood. Receptors originate from a woman at least 80 years old with COVID-19, enrolled during active disease. CDR3s include the opening cysteine and the closing phenylalanine or tryptophan. The order of the fields is J gene, clone size, D gene, V gene, CDR3 DNA, CDR3 protein. The D gene is left open where the match is weak. Clone size, where shown, is once, few, many, or a class for clones that have expanded.

TRBJ2-5,-,-,TRBV5-1,TGCGCCAGCAGCTTGGCGGTTTGGGAGCAGGGGGGTAGACGAGAGACCCAGTACTTC,CASSLAVWEQGGRRETQYF
TRBJ2-7,few,-,TRBV6-5,TGTGCCAGCAGTTACCGTGGGACACTATACGAGCAGTACTTC,CASSYRGTLYEQYF
TRBJ1-2,-,-,TRBV11-2,TGTGCCAGCAGCCTAGTATTAGGGGGTGATAACTATGGCTACACCTTC,CASSLVLGGDNYGYTF
TRBJ2-1,once,-,TRBV7-9,TGTGCCAGCAGCTTAGGTGGCGGGGCAAATGAGCAGTTCTTC,CASSLGGGANEQFF
TRBJ1-6,-,-,TRBV3-1/TRBV3-2,TGTGCCAGCAGCCAAGCAGGAGTGGCGGGATCACCCCTCCACTTT,CASSQAGVAGSPLHF
TRBJ2-7,-,TRBD1,TRBV6-6,TGTGCCAGCACCCTACAGGGGGCGGGGGAGCAGTACTTC,CASTLQGAGEQYF
TRBJ2-4,-,TRBD1,TRBV6-2/TRBV6-3,TGTGCCAGCAGTTACCCCAGGACAGGGGTTCTGAACATTCAGTACTTC,CASSYPRTGVLNIQYF
TRBJ2-2,-,-,TRBV4-2,TGTGCCAGCAACCTAGAGGGAGGGGGCACCGGGGAGCTGTTTTTT,CASNLEGGGTGELFF
TRBJ2-5,few,-,TRBV6-6,TGTGCCGGAGGGACCACACAAGAGACCCAGTACTTC,CAGGTTQETQYF
TRBJ1-1,-,-,TRBV10-3,TGTGCCATCACTCCCTCGGTCAGGGCTGAAGCTTTCTTT,CAITPSVRAEAFF
TRBJ1-5,-,-,TRBV6-4,TGTGCCAGCAGCGCCATCGGGGGGGCGGGTCAGCCCCAGCATTTT,CASSAIGGAGQPQHF
TRBJ2-7,-,-,TRBV18,TGTGCCAGCTCCCTTCGACAGGGACTCGCCTACGAGCAGTACTTC,CASSLRQGLAYEQYF
TRBJ1-2,-,TRBD1,TRBV6-5,TGTGCCAGCAGCTTGACAGGGGGCTATGGCTACACCTTC,CASSLTGGYGYTF
TRBJ2-1,-,TRBD2,TRBV18,TGTGCCAGCTCACCGCTACTAGCGGGGGGGGGCAATGAGCAGTTCTTC,CASSPLLAGGGNEQFF
TRBJ2-7,-,-,TRBV7-9,TGTGCCAGCAGCCGAACCGGAGGACCCTACGAGCAGTACTTC,CASSRTGGPYEQYF
TRBJ2-2,-,TRBD1,TRBV6-4,TGTGCCAGCAGAGGACAGGGGCACACCGGGGAGCTGTTTTTT,CASRGQGHTGELFF
TRBJ1-2,-,-,TRBV5-1,TGCGCCAGCAGAGTCGACAGCGACTATGGCTACACCTTC,CASRVDSDYGYTF
TRBJ1-3,many,-,TRBV3-1/TRBV3-2,TGTGCCAGCAGCCAAGTAAGGACATTTGGAAACACCATATATTTT,CASSQVRTFGNTIYF
TRBJ1-6,-,-,TRBV6-5,TGTGCCAGCAGAGTTATGGCGGGAAATTCACCCCTCCACTTT,CASRVMAGNSPLHF
TRBJ1-5,-,TRBD1,TRBV2,TGTGCCAGCAGCAGGGACAGGGACCAGCCCCAGCATTTT,CASSRDRDQPQHF
TRBJ1-2,-,TRBD1,TRBV5-1,TGCGCCAGCAGCTCCCTTGAAGGGGGCGGTGGCTACACCTTC,CASSSLEGGGGYTF
TRBJ2-7,-,TRBD1,TRBV5-1,TGCGCCAGCAGCTTGGGGACAGGTCCCTACGAGCAGTACTTC,CASSLGTGPYEQYF
TRBJ1-5,-,-,TRBV5-1,TGCGCCAGCAGCTTGGACAGCCCTTCCAATCAGCCCCAGCATTTT,CASSLDSPSNQPQHF
TRBJ1-1,-,-,TRBV18,TGTGCCAGCTCACCAATCACAGGGTCTGACACTGAAGCTTTCTTT,CASSPITGSDTEAFF
TRBJ2-3,-,TRBD1,TRBV9,TGTGCCAGCAGCGCGGACAGGGATGGAGATACGCAGTATTTT,CASSADRDGDTQYF
TRBJ2-6,-,-,TRBV5-1,TGCGCCAGCAGCTTTGAGGGGGAAGGGGCCAACGTCCTGACTTTC,CASSFEGEGANVLTF
TRBJ1-1,-,-,TRBV2,TGTGCCAGCAGCCTTGACACGATGAACACTGAAGCTTTCTTT,CASSLDTMNTEAFF
TRBJ1-1,-,TRBD1,TRBV27,TGTGCCAGCAGTCCGGCCCGTAGACAGGGGAACACTGAAGCTTTCTTT,CASSPARRQGNTEAFF
TRBJ1-4,-,TRBD1,TRBV29-1,TGCAGCGTTGGAGACAGGGCTAATGAAAAACTGTTTTTT,CSVGDRANEKLFF
TRBJ1-5,-,-,TRBV12-3/TRBV12-4,TGTGCCAGCAGTTTCAGGGCACAGCCCCAGCATTTT,CASSFRAQPQHF
TRBJ1-2,-,TRBD1,TRBV6-5,TGTGCCAGCAATAAGGGACAGGTCTATGGCTACACCTTC,CASNKGQVYGYTF
TRBJ1-3,few,-,TRBV3-1/TRBV3-2,TGTGCCAGCAGCCAACCAGGTGCTGGAAACACCATATATTTT,CASSQPGAGNTIYF
TRBJ2-4,-,-,TRBV27,TGTGCCAGCAGTTCCCTCGAGTACTTC,CASSSLEYF
TRBJ2-4,once,-,TRBV7-9,TGTGCCAGCAGCCCGATACAGGGCATTCAGTACTTC,CASSPIQGIQYF
TRBJ1-1,-,-,TRBV2,TGTGCCAGCAGTAGGGGAACAGAGGATCCACAAGCTTTCTTT,CASSRGTEDPQAFF
TRBJ2-3,-,-,TRBV14,TGTGCCAGCAGCCAACTCACGACTTTTCCTACGCAGTATTTT,CASSQLTTFPTQYF
TRBJ1-2,-,-,TRBV3-1/TRBV3-2,TGTGCCAGCAACACCATGGGGGGGGCGCCTGCCAACTATGGCTACACCTTC,CASNTMGGAPANYGYTF
TRBJ1-1,-,-,TRBV5-1,TGCGCCAGCAGCCCCTCAACAGGGAGTACTGAAGCTTTCTTT,CASSPSTGSTEAFF
TRBJ1-5,-,-,TRBV7-2,TGTGCCAGCTGTGGACAGCCTAGCAATCAGCCCCAGCATTTT,CASCGQPSNQPQHF
TRBJ1-2,once,-,TRBV5-6,TGTGCCAGCAGCTTGGGCCCGGACAGTGGCTATGGCTACACCTTC,CASSLGPDSGYGYTF
TRBJ1-1,once,TRBD1,TRBV9,TGTGCCAGCAGCGTAGTCTTGACAGGGGTTGAATACACTGAAGCTTTCTTT,CASSVVLTGVEYTEAFF
TRBJ2-1,-,TRBD1,TRBV25-1,TGTGCCAGCAGGGACAGGGACGGGGAGCAGTTCTTC,CASRDRDGEQFF
TRBJ2-5,-,TRBD2,TRBV9,TGTGCCAGCAGCGTTACCCCGACTAGCGGGAGTGGGACCCAGTACTTC,CASSVTPTSGSGTQYF
TRBJ2-7,-,-,TRBV19,TGTGCCAGTAGTATAGGATCCGGGGGAACCTACGAGCAGTACTTC,CASSIGSGGTYEQYF
TRBJ1-4,few,TRBD1,TRBV5-5,TGTGCCAGCAGCACCTGGACAGGGGGAAATGAAAAACTGTTTTTT,CASSTWTGGNEKLFF
TRBJ2-7,few,TRBD1,TRBV28,TGTGCCAGCGGGGACAGCAGCTCCTACGAGCAGTACTTC,CASGDSSSYEQYF